A selection of T cell receptor beta chains follows, all from one sample in a study of shared clonotypes between healthy human individuals. Libraries were prepared by immunoSEQ multiplex PCR; TCRdb keeps only in-frame clonotypes and omits some of them. The sample consists of 2 million to 2.5 million clones, roughly 94% of them appearing once. The specimen sequenced was naive CD4+ T cells sorted from blood. These receptors all stem from a man between 18 and 29 years old in good health. Both conserved end residues are part of each CDR3. The D gene is left open where the match is weak. Expanded clones get a size class; other rows say once, few or many, or leave the size out.

size: -
V: TRBV28
J: TRBJ2-7
D: TRBD1
DNA: TGTGCCAGCAGTTTAGGATGGACAGGGGATTACGAGCAGTACTTC
CDR3: CASSLGWTGDYEQYF

size: once
V: TRBV7-2
J: TRBJ2-2
D: TRBD2
DNA: TGTGCCAGCAGCGCCGGGACTAGCGGGAGTCGCACCGGGGAGCTGTTTTTT
CDR3: CASSAGTSGSRTGELFF

size: -
V: TRBV21-1
J: TRBJ1-6
D: -
DNA: TGTGCCAGCAGCAAAGAGCCAGGGAAAGAAGGGGCCCCTAATTCACCCCTCCACTTT
CDR3: CASSKEPGKEGAPNSPLHF

size: -
V: TRBV5-1
J: TRBJ2-7
D: -
DNA: TGCGCCAGCAGCGACAGATCCTTCTACGAGCAGTACTTC
CDR3: CASSDRSFYEQYF

size: -
V: TRBV9
J: TRBJ1-1
D: -
DNA: TGTGCCAGCAGCTCAGGACGAGGCACTGAAGCCTTCTTT
CDR3: CASSSGRGTEAFF

size: few
V: TRBV5-4
J: TRBJ1-3
D: -
DNA: TGTGCCAGCAGCTTAGAGGGCTCTGGAAACACCATATATTTT
CDR3: CASSLEGSGNTIYF

size: -
V: TRBV5-4
J: TRBJ2-2
D: TRBD1
DNA: TGTGCCAGCAGCTTAGGGGGCGCGAACACCGGGGAGCTGTTTTTT
CDR3: CASSLGGANTGELFF

size: -
V: TRBV5-1
J: TRBJ1-3
D: -
DNA: TGCGCCAGCAGGTTAGCTCTTGGAAACACCATATATTTT
CDR3: CASRLALGNTIYF

size: -
V: TRBV7-2
J: TRBJ2-3
D: TRBD2
DNA: TGTGCCAGCAGGTCGGGAGGCGGAAGCACAGATACGCAGTATTTT
CDR3: CASRSGGGSTDTQYF

size: -
V: TRBV28
J: TRBJ2-7
D: -
DNA: TGTGCCAGCACCACCCGGCCCCGGGGGCTCTACGAGCAGTACTTC
CDR3: CASTTRPRGLYEQYF

size: -
V: TRBV7-9
J: TRBJ2-5
D: -
DNA: TGTGCCAGCAGCGTAGGGGAACTAGAGACCCAGTACTTC
CDR3: CASSVGELETQYF

size: -
V: TRBV21-1
J: TRBJ1-5
D: -
DNA: TGTGCCACATTATGGGGGCAGGAGCCCCAGGCCCAGCATTTT
CDR3: CATLWGQEPQAQHF

size: once
V: TRBV28
J: TRBJ2-7
D: TRBD1
DNA: TGTGCCAGCAAAGGACAGGGGGGTTTCGAGCAGTACTTC
CDR3: CASKGQGGFEQYF

size: -
V: TRBV30
J: TRBJ2-7
D: -
DNA: TGTGCCTGTAGCCGGGACGGCCCCTACGAGCAGTACTTC
CDR3: CACSRDGPYEQYF

size: -
V: TRBV19
J: TRBJ2-2
D: -
DNA: TGTGCCAGTAAGTTAACCGGAAACACCGGGGAGCTGTTTTTT
CDR3: CASKLTGNTGELFF

size: -
V: TRBV7-3
J: TRBJ1-4
D: TRBD1
DNA: TGTGCTAGCAGCTTAAGTCGCAGGGGGCGGAAGGAAGAAAAACTGTTTTTT
CDR3: CASSLSRRGRKEEKLFF

size: -
V: TRBV19
J: TRBJ2-7
D: TRBD1
DNA: TGTGCCAGTAGTACGGGACAGGTCGGGGCCTACGAGCAGTACTTC
CDR3: CASSTGQVGAYEQYF

size: -
V: TRBV5-1
J: TRBJ2-5
D: -
DNA: TGCGCCAGCAGCAGGGGGGAGACCCAGTACTTC
CDR3: CASSRGETQYF

size: -
V: TRBV27
J: TRBJ2-6
D: TRBD1
DNA: TGTGCCTCGACAGGGCTTGGAACTGGGGCCAACGTCCTGACTTTC
CDR3: CASTGLGTGANVLTF

size: -
V: TRBV7-2
J: TRBJ2-5
D: TRBD2
DNA: TGTGCCAGCAGCTTATATCACGGGAGGACGGACTTC
CDR3: CASSLYHGRTDF

size: once
V: TRBV6-4
J: TRBJ2-2
D: TRBD1
DNA: TGTGCCAGCAAAAAAGGAGGGACAGGGGTGACCGGGGAGCTGTTTTTT
CDR3: CASKKGGTGVTGELFF

size: -
V: TRBV25-1
J: TRBJ2-1
D: TRBD2
DNA: TGTGCCAGCAGTGAACTAGCGGGAGGTCGGAGCAATGAGCAGTTCTTC
CDR3: CASSELAGGRSNEQFF

size: -
V: TRBV6-5
J: TRBJ2-1
D: -
DNA: TGTGCCAGCAATTTTCTACGAGGGCCGGGCAATGAGCAGTTCTTC
CDR3: CASNFLRGPGNEQFF

size: -
V: TRBV2
J: TRBJ1-1
D: TRBD1
DNA: TGTGCCAGCAGTGTGGGACAGCAGAACACTGAAGCTTTCTTT
CDR3: CASSVGQQNTEAFF

size: -
V: TRBV5-1
J: TRBJ1-3
D: TRBD1
DNA: TGCGCCAGCAGCCAGGGGGCCAGTATCTCTGGAAACACCATATATTTT
CDR3: CASSQGASISGNTIYF

size: -
V: TRBV2
J: TRBJ2-2
D: -
DNA: TGTGCCAGCAGCGAGACGGCCTCCGGGGAGCTGTTTTTT
CDR3: CASSETASGELFF

size: -
V: TRBV25-1
J: TRBJ2-5
D: -
DNA: TGTGCCAGCAGTGAACCCGACAGGCCCCAAGAGACCCAGTACTTC
CDR3: CASSEPDRPQETQYF

size: -
V: TRBV18
J: TRBJ2-7
D: -
DNA: TGTGCCAGCTCACCCTCGCAGGACTCCTACGAGCAGTACTTC
CDR3: CASSPSQDSYEQYF

size: -
V: TRBV9
J: TRBJ1-2
D: -
DNA: TGTGCCAGCAGCCCGTCCGGGGGGACGGGGGATTATGGCTACACCTTC
CDR3: CASSPSGGTGDYGYTF

size: -
V: TRBV29-1
J: TRBJ2-7
D: -
DNA: TGCAGCGTGCGGCAAGGGGGCTCCTACGAGCAGTACTTC
CDR3: CSVRQGGSYEQYF

size: -
V: TRBV30
J: TRBJ2-7
D: -
DNA: TGTGCCTGGAGCCCGGACAGACCCTACGAGCAGTACTTC
CDR3: CAWSPDRPYEQYF

size: -
V: TRBV7-9
J: TRBJ2-7
D: -
DNA: TGTGCCAGCAGCATAACTAGCCACGAGCAGTACTTC
CDR3: CASSITSHEQYF

size: once
V: TRBV25-1
J: TRBJ2-1
D: TRBD2
DNA: TGTGCCAGCAGTGAGTTAGGACTAGCGGGAGACAATGAGCAGTTCTTC
CDR3: CASSELGLAGDNEQFF

size: -
V: TRBV9
J: TRBJ1-3
D: -
DNA: TGTGCCAGCAGCGTAGCCGACCGCAACACCATATATTTT
CDR3: CASSVADRNTIYF

size: -
V: TRBV5-4
J: TRBJ2-2
D: -
DNA: TGTGCCAGCAGCTGGGGGTCGGTGAACACCGGGGAGCTGTTTTTT
CDR3: CASSWGSVNTGELFF

size: -
V: TRBV7-7
J: TRBJ1-6
D: TRBD1
DNA: TGTGCTAGCAGCGTAGGGACAGGGTCGGATAATTCACCCCTCCACTTT
CDR3: CASSVGTGSDNSPLHF

size: -
V: TRBV11-2
J: TRBJ2-6
D: TRBD1
DNA: TGTGCCAGCAGGGACAGGGTAAAGGCCGGGGCCAACGTCCTGACTTTC
CDR3: CASRDRVKAGANVLTF

size: -
V: TRBV30
J: TRBJ1-1
D: TRBD1
DNA: TGTGCCTGGAACCGACAGGGGAACACTGAAGCTTTCTTT
CDR3: CAWNRQGNTEAFF

size: -
V: TRBV12-5
J: TRBJ1-4
D: -
DNA: TGTGCTAGTGGTTTGGTCCTTGACAAACTGTTTTTT
CDR3: CASGLVLDKLFF

size: -
V: TRBV10-3
J: TRBJ2-1
D: -
DNA: TGTGCCATCAGTCTAGGACTCGATGAGCAGTTCTTC
CDR3: CAISLGLDEQFF

size: -
V: TRBV10-3
J: TRBJ1-1
D: -
DNA: TGTGCCATCACTGGGACCAAACCTACTGAAGCTTTCTTT
CDR3: CAITGTKPTEAFF

size: -
V: TRBV5-4
J: TRBJ2-3
D: -
DNA: TGTGCCAGCAGCTTCGGGGGTAGCACAGATACGCAGTATTTT
CDR3: CASSFGGSTDTQYF

size: -
V: TRBV19
J: TRBJ1-2
D: -
DNA: TGTGCCAGTACGGCGAGGGAGGATGGCTACACCTTC
CDR3: CASTAREDGYTF

size: -
V: TRBV19
J: TRBJ1-2
D: TRBD1
DNA: TGTGCCAGTAGAAGCCGGACAGGGCCAAACTATGGCTACACCTTC
CDR3: CASRSRTGPNYGYTF

size: -
V: TRBV7-2
J: TRBJ2-3
D: -
DNA: TGTGCCAGCAGCACCCTAAGGCGGGGGCGCACAGATACGCAGTATTTT
CDR3: CASSTLRRGRTDTQYF

size: -
V: TRBV9
J: TRBJ2-3
D: -
DNA: TGTGCCAGCAGCGTCCGGGAGAGAGGAGATACGCAGTATTTT
CDR3: CASSVRERGDTQYF